This T cell receptor (beta chain) was recovered during a study of blood T cell repertoires in COVID-19. Study-level background: COVID-19 samples, acute and convalescent, were from the United States, Italy and Spain.

This CDR3 region has 13 residues. V was cut by 3 bases and J by 3 bases, with 8 bases left in between. The germline CDR1 and CDR2 sequences are MNHEY and SMNVEV (reference sequence). In the source study's methods: Amplification of reference gene primers provided the estimated nucleated cell counts. TCRdb's table, derived via immunoSEQ multiplex PCR, lists solely in-frame clones and lacks some. V, J and clone size were drawn from that table, and D and trimming were deduced from the DNA. The sample lists roughly 140,000 clones; more than 75% were seen once. The chain uses TRBV27 and TRBJ2-5; tentative D call: TRBD1 (5 bases). This clonotype was sampled from a man between 70 and 80 years old with acute or convalescent COVID-19. Sequencing was carried out using peripheral blood. Here the CDR3 DNA reads TGTGCCAGCAGTTTTGGCAGGGAAGAGACCCAGTACTTC. Protein: CASSFGREETQYF.